The subject of this entry is one T cell receptor beta chain. The antigen remains unidentified. The use of a sample-barcoded 5' primer and a J-beta primer mix characterized a second PCR of 7 to 11 cycles. With 12 random nucleotides, a template-switch adaptor tagged each individual cDNA molecule. TCRdb analysed the 5' RACE reads with MiXCR anew, one entry per CDR3 protein. The sample carries 1.5 million to 2 million distinct CDR3 sequences, 39% recorded once. These data belong to a study of blood T cells in healthy people across ages. Healthy Caucasian individuals from Russia aged about 6 to 90 served as donors. Trimming removed 3 bases at V and 8 bases at J, with 14 bases between. This CDR3 comprises 15 residues. CDR1 SGHTA and CDR2 FQGTGA come from the germline V gene. Findings and limits, study-wide: Long-lived donors exceeded aged donors in naive CD4+ cells and diversity.

The specimen sequenced was blood. This receptor was identified in a human donor in good health. This chain uses TRBV7-3 with TRBJ1-6; D remains ambiguous. In DNA form, the CDR3 reads TGTGCCAGCAGCTTGTCCGGGCCGCCTTATTCACCCCTCCACTTT. It translates to CASSLSGPPYSPLHF. The complete variable domain, with remaining parts taken from reference TRBV7-3 and TRBJ1-6, reads GAGVSQTPSNKVTEKGKYVELRCDPISGHTALYWYRQSLGQGPEFLIYFQGTGAADDSGLPNDRFFAVRPEGSVSTLKIQRTERGDSAVYLCASSLSGPPYSPLHFGNGTRLTVT.